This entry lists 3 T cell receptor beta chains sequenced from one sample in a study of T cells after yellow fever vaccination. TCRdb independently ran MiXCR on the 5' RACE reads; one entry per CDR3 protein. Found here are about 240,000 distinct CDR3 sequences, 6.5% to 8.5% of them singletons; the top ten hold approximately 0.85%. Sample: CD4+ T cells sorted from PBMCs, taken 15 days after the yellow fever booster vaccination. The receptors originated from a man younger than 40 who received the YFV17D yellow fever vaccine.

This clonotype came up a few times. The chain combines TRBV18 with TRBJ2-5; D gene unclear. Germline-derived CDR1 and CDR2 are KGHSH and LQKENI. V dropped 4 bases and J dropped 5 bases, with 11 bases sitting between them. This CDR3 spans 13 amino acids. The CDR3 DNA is TGTGCCAGCTCACGGGCCAGTGGGGAGACCCAGTACTTC. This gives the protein CASSRASGETQYF.

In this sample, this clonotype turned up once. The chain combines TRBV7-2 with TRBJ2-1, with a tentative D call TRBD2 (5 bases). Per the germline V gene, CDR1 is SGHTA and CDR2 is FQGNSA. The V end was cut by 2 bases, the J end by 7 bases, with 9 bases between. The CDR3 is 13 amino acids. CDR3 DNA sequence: TGTGCCAGCAGCTTACGACGGGATAATGAGCAGTTCTTC. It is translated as CASSLRRDNEQFF.

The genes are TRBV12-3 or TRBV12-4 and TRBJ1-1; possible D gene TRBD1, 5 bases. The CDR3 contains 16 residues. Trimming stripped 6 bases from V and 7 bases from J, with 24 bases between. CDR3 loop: CASSPQYLTGRLEAFF. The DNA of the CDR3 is TGTGCCAGCAGCCCCCAATACTTAACAGGTCGTCTTGAAGCTTTCTTT.